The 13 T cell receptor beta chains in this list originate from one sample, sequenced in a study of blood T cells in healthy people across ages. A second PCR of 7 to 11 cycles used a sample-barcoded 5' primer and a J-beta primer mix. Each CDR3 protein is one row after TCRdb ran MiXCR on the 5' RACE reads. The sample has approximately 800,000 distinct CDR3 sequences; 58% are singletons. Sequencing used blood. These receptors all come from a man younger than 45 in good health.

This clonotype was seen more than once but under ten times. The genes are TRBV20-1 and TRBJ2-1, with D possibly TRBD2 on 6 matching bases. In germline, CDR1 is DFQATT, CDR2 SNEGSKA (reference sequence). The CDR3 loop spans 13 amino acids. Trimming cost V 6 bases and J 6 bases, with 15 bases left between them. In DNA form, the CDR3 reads TGCAGTGCCGGGACCACCGGGGGCAATGAGCAGTTCTTC. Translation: CSAGTTGGNEQFF.

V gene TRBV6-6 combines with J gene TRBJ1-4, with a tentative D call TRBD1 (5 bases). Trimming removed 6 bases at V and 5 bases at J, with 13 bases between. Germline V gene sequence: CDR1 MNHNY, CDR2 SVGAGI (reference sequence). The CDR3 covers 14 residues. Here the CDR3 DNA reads TGTGCCAGCAGCGAGGGACGGATCAATGAAAAACTGTTTTTT. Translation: CASSEGRINEKLFF.

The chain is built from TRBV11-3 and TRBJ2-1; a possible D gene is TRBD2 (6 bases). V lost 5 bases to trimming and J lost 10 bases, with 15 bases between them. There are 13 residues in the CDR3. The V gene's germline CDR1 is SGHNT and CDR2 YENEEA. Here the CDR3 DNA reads TGTGCCAGCAGCCCAGGGACTCAACGAGAGCAGTTCTTC. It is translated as CASSPGTQREQFF.

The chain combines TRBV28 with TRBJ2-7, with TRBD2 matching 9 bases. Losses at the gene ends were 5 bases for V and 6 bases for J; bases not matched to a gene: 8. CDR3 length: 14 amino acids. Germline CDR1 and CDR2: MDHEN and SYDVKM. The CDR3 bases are TGTGCCAGCAGTCCGGAGGGACTAGCCCGCGAGCAGTACTTC. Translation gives CASSPEGLAREQYF. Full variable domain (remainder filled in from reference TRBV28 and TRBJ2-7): DVKVTQSSRYLVKRTGEKVFLECVQDMDHENMFWYRQDPGLGLRLIYFSYDVKMKEKGDIPEGYSVSREKKERFSLILESASTNQTSMYLCASSPEGLAREQYFGPGTRLTVT.

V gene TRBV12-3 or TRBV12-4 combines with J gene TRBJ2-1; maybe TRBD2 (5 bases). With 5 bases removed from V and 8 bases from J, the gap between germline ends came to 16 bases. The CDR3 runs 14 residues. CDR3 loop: CASSGPTRVDEQFF. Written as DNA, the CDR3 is TGTGCCAGCAGTGGCCCAACTAGGGTAGATGAGCAGTTCTTC.

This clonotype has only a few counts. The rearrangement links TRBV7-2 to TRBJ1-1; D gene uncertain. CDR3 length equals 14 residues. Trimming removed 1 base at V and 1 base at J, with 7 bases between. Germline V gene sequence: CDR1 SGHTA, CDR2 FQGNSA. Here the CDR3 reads CASSLELQNTEAFF. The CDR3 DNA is TGTGCCAGCAGCTTAGAGCTACAGAACACTGAAGCTTTCTTT.

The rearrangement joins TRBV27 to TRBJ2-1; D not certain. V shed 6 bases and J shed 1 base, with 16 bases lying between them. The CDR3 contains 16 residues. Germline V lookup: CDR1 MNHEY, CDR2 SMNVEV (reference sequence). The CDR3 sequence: CASRSSEGFSYNEQFF. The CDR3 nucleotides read TGTGCCAGCAGATCGAGCGAAGGGTTTTCCTACAATGAGCAGTTCTTC.

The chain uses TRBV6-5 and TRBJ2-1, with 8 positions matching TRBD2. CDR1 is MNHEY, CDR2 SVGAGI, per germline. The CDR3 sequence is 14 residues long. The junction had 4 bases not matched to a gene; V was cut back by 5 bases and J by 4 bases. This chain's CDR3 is CASSRAGAYNEQFF. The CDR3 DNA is TGTGCCAGCAGTAGAGCGGGAGCATACAATGAGCAGTTCTTC.

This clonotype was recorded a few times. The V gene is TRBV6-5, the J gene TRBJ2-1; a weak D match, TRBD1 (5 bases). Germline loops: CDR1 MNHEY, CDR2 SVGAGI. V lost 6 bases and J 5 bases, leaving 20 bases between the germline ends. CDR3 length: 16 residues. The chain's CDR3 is CASSRRTGMGDNEQFF. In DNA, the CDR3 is TGTGCCAGCAGCCGGAGAACAGGAATGGGCGACAATGAGCAGTTCTTC.

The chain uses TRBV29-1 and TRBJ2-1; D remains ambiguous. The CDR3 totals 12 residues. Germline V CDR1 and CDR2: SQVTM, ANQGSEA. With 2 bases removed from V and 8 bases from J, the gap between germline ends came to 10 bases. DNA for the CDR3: TGCAGCGTTGAAAACTTCCGAGATGAGCAGTTCTTC. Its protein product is CSVENFRDEQFF.

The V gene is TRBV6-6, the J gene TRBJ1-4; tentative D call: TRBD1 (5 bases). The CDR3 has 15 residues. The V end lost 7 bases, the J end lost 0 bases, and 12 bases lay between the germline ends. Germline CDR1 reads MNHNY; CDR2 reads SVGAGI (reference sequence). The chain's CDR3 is CASTKTGATNEKLFF. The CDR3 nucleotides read TGTGCCAGCACGAAAACAGGAGCAACTAATGAAAAACTGTTTTTT.

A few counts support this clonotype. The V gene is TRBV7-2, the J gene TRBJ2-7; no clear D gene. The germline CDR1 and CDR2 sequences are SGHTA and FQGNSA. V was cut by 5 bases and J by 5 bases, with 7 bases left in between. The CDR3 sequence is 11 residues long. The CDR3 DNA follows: TGTGCCAGCAGCCCGGCGGACGAGCAGTACTTC. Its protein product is CASSPADEQYF.

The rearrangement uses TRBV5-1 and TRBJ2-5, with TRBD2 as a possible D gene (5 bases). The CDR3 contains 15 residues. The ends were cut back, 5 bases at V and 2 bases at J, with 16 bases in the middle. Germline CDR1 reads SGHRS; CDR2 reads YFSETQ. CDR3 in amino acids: CASRLRLTGQETQYF. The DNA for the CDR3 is TGCGCCAGCAGGTTACGACTAACGGGACAAGAGACCCAGTACTTC.